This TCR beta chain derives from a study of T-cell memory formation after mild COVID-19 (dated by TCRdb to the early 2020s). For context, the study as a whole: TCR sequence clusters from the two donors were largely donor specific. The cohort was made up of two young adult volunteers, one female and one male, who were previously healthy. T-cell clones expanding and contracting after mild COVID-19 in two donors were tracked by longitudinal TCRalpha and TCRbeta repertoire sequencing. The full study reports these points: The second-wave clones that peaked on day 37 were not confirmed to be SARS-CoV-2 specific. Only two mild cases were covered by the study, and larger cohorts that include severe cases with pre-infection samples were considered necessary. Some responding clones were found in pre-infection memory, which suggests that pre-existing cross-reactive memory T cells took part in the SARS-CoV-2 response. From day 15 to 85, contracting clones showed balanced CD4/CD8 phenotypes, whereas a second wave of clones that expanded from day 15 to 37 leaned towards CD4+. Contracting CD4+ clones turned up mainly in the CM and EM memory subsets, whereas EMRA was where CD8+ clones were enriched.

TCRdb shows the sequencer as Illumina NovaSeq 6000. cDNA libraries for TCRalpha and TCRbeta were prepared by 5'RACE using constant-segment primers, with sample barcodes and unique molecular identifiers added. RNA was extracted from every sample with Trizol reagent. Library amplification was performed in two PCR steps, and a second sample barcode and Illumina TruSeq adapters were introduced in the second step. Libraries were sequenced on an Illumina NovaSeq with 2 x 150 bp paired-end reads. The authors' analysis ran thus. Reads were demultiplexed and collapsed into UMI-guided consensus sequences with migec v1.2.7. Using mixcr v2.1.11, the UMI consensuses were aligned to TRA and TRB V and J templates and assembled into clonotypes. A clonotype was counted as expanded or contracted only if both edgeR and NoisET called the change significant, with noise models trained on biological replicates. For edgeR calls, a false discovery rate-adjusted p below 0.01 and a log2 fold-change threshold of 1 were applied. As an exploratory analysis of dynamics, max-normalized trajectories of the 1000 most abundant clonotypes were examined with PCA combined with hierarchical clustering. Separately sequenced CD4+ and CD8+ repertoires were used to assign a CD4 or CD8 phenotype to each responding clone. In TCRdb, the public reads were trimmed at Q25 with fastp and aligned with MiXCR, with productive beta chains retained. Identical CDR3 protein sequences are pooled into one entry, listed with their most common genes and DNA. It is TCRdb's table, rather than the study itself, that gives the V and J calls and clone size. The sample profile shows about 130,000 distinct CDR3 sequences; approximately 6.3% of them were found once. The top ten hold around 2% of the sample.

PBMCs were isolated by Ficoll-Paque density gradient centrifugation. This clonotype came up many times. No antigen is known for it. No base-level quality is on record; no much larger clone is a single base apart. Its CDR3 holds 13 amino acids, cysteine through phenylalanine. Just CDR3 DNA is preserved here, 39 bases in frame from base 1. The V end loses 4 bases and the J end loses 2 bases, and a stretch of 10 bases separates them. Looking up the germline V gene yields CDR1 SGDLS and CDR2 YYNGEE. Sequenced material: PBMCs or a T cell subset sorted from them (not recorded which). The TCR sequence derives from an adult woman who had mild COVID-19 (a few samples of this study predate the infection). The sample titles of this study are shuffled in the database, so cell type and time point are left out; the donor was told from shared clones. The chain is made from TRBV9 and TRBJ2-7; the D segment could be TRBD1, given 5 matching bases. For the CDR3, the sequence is CASSPQGAYEQYF. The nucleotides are TGTGCCAGCAGCCCCCAAGGGGCCTACGAGCAGTACTTC. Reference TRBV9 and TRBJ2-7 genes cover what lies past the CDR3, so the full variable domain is DSGVTQTPKHLITATGQRVTLRCSPRSGDLSVYWYQQSLDQGLQFLIQYYNGEERAKGNILERFSAQQFPDLHSELNLSSLELGDSALYFCASSPQGAYEQYFGPGTRLTVT.